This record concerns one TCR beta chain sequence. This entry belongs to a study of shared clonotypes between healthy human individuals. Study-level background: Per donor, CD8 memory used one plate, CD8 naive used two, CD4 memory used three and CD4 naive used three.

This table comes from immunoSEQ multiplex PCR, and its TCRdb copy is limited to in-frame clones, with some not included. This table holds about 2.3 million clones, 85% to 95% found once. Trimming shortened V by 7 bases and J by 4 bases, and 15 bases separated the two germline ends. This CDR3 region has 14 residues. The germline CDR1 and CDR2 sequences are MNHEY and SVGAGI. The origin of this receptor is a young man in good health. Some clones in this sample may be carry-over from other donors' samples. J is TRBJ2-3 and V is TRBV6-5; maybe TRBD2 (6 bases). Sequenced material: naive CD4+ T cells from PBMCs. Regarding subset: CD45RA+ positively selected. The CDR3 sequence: CASKGGTVADTQYF. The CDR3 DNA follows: TGTGCCAGCAAGGGCGGGACGGTTGCAGATACGCAGTATTTT.